Listed below are T cell receptor beta chains from one sample, sequenced in a study of cytomegalovirus exposure and HLA in healthy donors. Method: immunoSEQ multiplex PCR; TCRdb's copy keeps in-frame clones and lacks some. The data hold approximately 220,000 clones, with roughly 70% observed a single time. The sequencing sample was made of PBMCs. Receptors originate from a woman aged 25-40 years in good health and CMV-seronegative. Both conserved end residues are part of each CDR3. The D gene is left open where the match is weak. Clone size is not always given. Where it is, it says once, few, many or a class for expanded clones.

j_gene	abundance	d_gene	v_gene	CDR3aa	CDR3nt
TRBJ2-1	NA	TRBD1	TRBV19	CASRGQGGSYNEQFF	TGTGCCAGTAGGGGACAGGGTGGGTCCTACAATGAGCAGTTCTTC
TRBJ2-7	NA	TRBD2	TRBV7-6	CASSLDPVGLADPYEQYF	TGTGCCAGCAGCTTAGACCCCGTTGGGCTAGCGGATCCCTACGAGCAGTACTTC
TRBJ2-7	NA	NA	TRBV27	CASSPLASAYEQYF	TGTGCCAGCAGCCCCCTAGCGAGCGCCTACGAGCAGTACTTC
TRBJ1-4	once	NA	TRBV30	CAWSVTGGVGEKLFF	TGTGCCTGGAGTGTAACGGGGGGAGTCGGTGAAAAACTGTTTTTT
TRBJ2-1	NA	TRBD2	TRBV18	CASSPPETGGDNEQFF	TGTGCCAGCTCACCACCGGAAACGGGAGGAGACAATGAGCAGTTCTTC
TRBJ2-1	NA	NA	TRBV6-5	CASSLGDIGEQFF	TGTGCCAGCAGTTTAGGGGATATCGGTGAGCAGTTCTTC
TRBJ1-1	NA	NA	TRBV19	CASSIGVGGLTSNTEAFF	TGTGCCAGTAGTATAGGAGTCGGGGGACTTACTTCAAACACTGAAGCTTTCTTT
TRBJ2-2	NA	TRBD2	TRBV4-2	CASSQETSGGKTGELFF	TGTGCCAGCAGCCAAGAGACTAGCGGGGGGAAGACCGGGGAGCTGTTTTTT
TRBJ1-4	once	TRBD1	TRBV27	CASSPLQGDGEKLFF	TGTGCCAGCAGTCCACTCCAGGGGGACGGGGAAAAACTGTTTTTT
TRBJ2-7	NA	TRBD1	TRBV19	CASSIDTGGREQYF	TGTGCCAGTAGTATAGACACAGGGGGCCGTGAGCAGTACTTC
TRBJ1-6	NA	TRBD1	TRBV19	CASSGQTWDSPLHF	TGTGCCAGTTCGGGACAGACTTGGGATTCACCCCTCCACTTT
TRBJ2-1	NA	TRBD2	TRBV7-9	CASSFRREGRYNEQFF	TGTGCCAGCAGCTTTCGGCGGGAGGGCCGTTACAATGAGCAGTTCTTC
TRBJ2-1	NA	TRBD2	TRBV5-5	CASSLTSGSDEQFF	TGTGCCAGCAGCTTGACTAGCGGGAGCGATGAGCAGTTCTTC
TRBJ1-6	NA	NA	TRBV19	CASNQGTLVPPLHF	TGTGCCAGTAATCAGGGAACCCTGGTGCCACCCCTCCACTTT
TRBJ1-3	NA	NA	TRBV6-5	CASSSWTVGNTIYF	TGTGCCAGCAGTTCCTGGACTGTAGGAAACACCATATATTTT
TRBJ2-5	NA	TRBD2	TRBV5-4	CASSRGLAGEETQYF	TGTGCCAGCAGCCGGGGACTAGCGGGGGAAGAGACCCAGTACTTC
TRBJ1-1	NA	TRBD1	TRBV7-8	CASSPGTGGTEAFF	TGTGCCAGCAGCCCCGGGACAGGGGGCACTGAAGCTTTCTTT
TRBJ2-1	NA	TRBD2	TRBV30	CARGGRPDNEQFF	TGTGCCCGGGGGGGTAGACCAGACAATGAGCAGTTCTTC
TRBJ2-1	NA	NA	TRBV5-1	CASSLEASKYNEQFF	TGCGCCAGCAGCTTGGAGGCTAGTAAGTACAATGAGCAGTTCTTC
TRBJ2-3	NA	NA	TRBV21-1	CASSSPSSLAEDTDTQYF	TGTGCCAGCAGCAGCCCATCCTCTCTAGCGGAGGACACAGATACGCAGTATTTT
TRBJ2-1	NA	TRBD2	TRBV7-8	CASSLRASGAYNEQFF	TGTGCCAGCAGCCTTCGGGCTAGCGGGGCCTACAATGAGCAGTTCTTC
TRBJ1-1	NA	TRBD1	TRBV7-9	CASSSPGQGPGMNTEAFF	TGTGCCAGCAGCTCGCCGGGACAGGGACCTGGAATGAACACTGAAGCTTTCTTT
TRBJ1-2	NA	NA	TRBV5-5	CASRIGGNYGYTF	TGTGCCAGCAGGATTGGAGGGAACTATGGCTACACCTTC
TRBJ1-6	NA	NA	TRBV2	CASSEGGRVSPLHF	TGTGCCAGCAGTGAAGGGGGGCGGGTTTCACCCCTCCACTTT
TRBJ2-1	NA	TRBD1	TRBV6-6	CASSKDRVGDNEQFF	TGTGCCAGCAGCAAGGACAGGGTAGGGGACAATGAGCAGTTCTTC
TRBJ2-7	NA	TRBD1	TRBV5-1	CASSLMGQGADEQYF	TGCGCCAGCAGCTTGATGGGACAGGGGGCGGACGAGCAGTACTTC
TRBJ2-7	NA	NA	TRBV7-9	CASSLDRRDTSYEQYF	TGTGCCAGCAGCTTAGACCGTAGGGACACATCCTACGAGCAGTACTTC
TRBJ2-2	NA	NA	TRBV6-1	CASSSEGGATGELFF	TGTGCCAGCAGTTCAGAGGGGGGGGCTACCGGGGAGCTGTTTTTT
TRBJ1-4	NA	TRBD1	TRBV6-6	CASRNRGNEKLFF	TGTGCCAGCAGAAACAGGGGAAATGAAAAACTGTTTTTT
TRBJ1-6	NA	NA	TRBV5-6	CASSLETGANSPLHF	TGTGCCAGCAGCTTGGAAACAGGCGCGAATTCACCCCTCCACTTT
TRBJ1-2	NA	NA	TRBV2	CASSERQGYYGYTF	TGTGCCAGCAGTGAGCGGCAGGGGTACTATGGCTACACCTTC
TRBJ1-2	NA	NA	TRBV2	CASSESREYGYTF	TGTGCCAGCAGTGAAAGTAGGGAGTATGGCTACACCTTC
TRBJ1-3	NA	NA	TRBV18	CASSPNGPSSGNTIYF	TGTGCCAGCTCTCCAAACGGTCCCTCCTCTGGAAACACCATATATTTT
TRBJ2-5	once	TRBD2	TRBV9	CASSADGGAGETQYF	TGTGCCAGCAGCGCTGACGGGGGGGCCGGAGAGACCCAGTACTTC
TRBJ2-3	NA	NA	TRBV25-1	CASSDPQGGTDTQYF	TGTGCCAGCAGTGATCCCCAAGGGGGCACAGATACGCAGTATTTT
TRBJ2-1	NA	NA	TRBV2	CASSDRGGQVYNEQFF	TGTGCCAGCAGTGATCGCGGAGGGCAGGTCTACAATGAGCAGTTCTTC
TRBJ1-5	few	NA	TRBV7-8	CASSLHSNQPQHF	TGTGCCAGCAGCTTACATAGCAATCAGCCCCAGCATTTT
TRBJ1-4	NA	NA	TRBV5-1	CASSSDWIYEKLFF	TGCGCCAGCAGTTCAGACTGGATCTATGAAAAACTGTTTTTT
TRBJ2-7	NA	TRBD2	TRBV6-5	CASSIAGAPYEQYF	TGTGCCAGCAGTATAGCGGGGGCCCCCTACGAGCAGTACTTC
TRBJ2-2	once	NA	TRBV7-9	CASSLLSANTGELFF	TGTGCCAGCAGCTTACTCTCCGCGAACACCGGGGAGCTGTTTTTT
TRBJ2-3	NA	NA	TRBV19	CASTTTGTTDTQYF	TGTGCCAGCACAACCACCGGGACTACAGATACGCAGTATTTT
TRBJ1-1	NA	NA	TRBV7-9	CASNQWGQLNTEAFF	TGTGCCAGCAACCAGTGGGGGCAGCTGAACACTGAAGCTTTCTTT